This T cell receptor beta chain was captured in a study of cytomegalovirus exposure and HLA in healthy donors. The study, taken as a whole, reports: TCR beta V segments were, for the most part, productive about 90% or about 30% of the time in an earlier analysis. What a later analysis showed was that several of the most significant clusters appeared linked to common viral pathogens. The presence/absence work took it that sequencing depth was about the same across donors.

To note about this clone: Its matching antigen is unknown.

PCR used 60 Vbeta primers and 13 Jbeta primers. The assay was immunoSEQ multiplex PCR, and TCRdb's table has in-frame clones only and misses some. The table counts some 120,000 clones; 2.5% to 3% lies in the top ten. Sequencing was done on a sample of PBMCs. The receptor was derived from a man aged 30 to 39 in good health and CMV-seronegative.

CDR3 sequence: CSGAGAYEQYF. CDR3 sequence (DNA): TGCAGTGGAGCAGGGGCCTACGAGCAGTACTTC. The chain uses TRBV20-1 and TRBJ2-7; tentative D call: TRBD1 (6 bases). Trimming took off 7 bases at V and 2 bases at J, with 9 bases between the two ends. CDR1 is DFQATT, CDR2 SNEGSKA, per germline (reference sequence). The CDR3 has 11 residues.